The present T cell receptor beta chain was sequenced within a study of T cell responses to AZD1222 COVID-19 vaccine. Data came from immunoSEQ multiplex PCR; TCRdb stores just in-frame clones and leaves some out. The sample has around 110,000 clones; about 90% are singletons. In germline, CDR1 is LGHDT, CDR2 YNNKEL (reference sequence). The ends lost 4 bases at V and 6 bases at J; junction bases unmatched: 1. This CDR3 is built from 13 residues. The receptor comes from an adult in good health. The specimen was peripheral blood, collected on day 0 of AZD1222 vaccination. The chain carries TRBV3-1 (or the pseudogene TRBV3-2) and TRBJ2-1; 9 bases match TRBD2. DNA for the CDR3: TGTGCCAGCAGCCTGACTAGCGGCAATGAGCAGTTCTTC. Its translation: CASSLTSGNEQFF.